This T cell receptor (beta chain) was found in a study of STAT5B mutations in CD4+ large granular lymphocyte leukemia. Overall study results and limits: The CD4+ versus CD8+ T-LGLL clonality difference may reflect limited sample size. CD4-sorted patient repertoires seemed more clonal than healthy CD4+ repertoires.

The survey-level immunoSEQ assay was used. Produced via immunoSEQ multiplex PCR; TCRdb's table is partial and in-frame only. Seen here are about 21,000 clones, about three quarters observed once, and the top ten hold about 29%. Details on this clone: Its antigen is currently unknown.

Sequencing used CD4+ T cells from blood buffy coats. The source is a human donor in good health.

The chain's CDR3 is CATSPGSSTSNEKLFF. In DNA, the CDR3 is TGTGCCACCAGCCCGGGGTCCTCCACTTCTAATGAAAAACTGTTTTTT. This chain uses TRBV15 with TRBJ1-4; no clear D gene. CDR3 size: 16 residues. V lost 5 bases and J 3 bases, leaving 16 bases between the germline ends. The germline CDR1 and CDR2 sequences are LNHNV and YYDKDF (reference sequence).